The 17 T cell receptor beta chains in this list originate from one sample, sequenced in a study of OX40 agonist ivuxolimab in advanced cancers. Sequencing was performed with immunoSEQ multiplex PCR; in TCRdb, only in-frame clones are kept and a portion is missing. The sample consists of 70,000 to 80,000 clones, 75% to 95% of them appearing once. The sample in question was CD4+ or CD8+ T cells sorted from blood, obtained in a trial of the OX40 agonist ivuxolimab. The receptors come from an adult with an advanced solid tumor such as melanoma, head and neck, liver or kidney cancer.

Only one count was recorded for this clone. J is TRBJ2-1 and V is TRBV6-6; a weak D match, TRBD1 (6 bases). From germline, CDR1 is MNHNY and CDR2 SVGAGI (reference sequence). This CDR3 comprises 11 residues. V lost 7 bases, J lost 7 bases, and 8 bases lay in between. The CDR3 region is CASIDRNEQFF. The CDR3 nucleotides read TGTGCCAGCATTGACAGGAATGAGCAGTTCTTC.

The chain links TRBV19 to TRBJ2-1; D is undetermined. CDR3 size: 11 residues. V gave up 7 bases and J gave up 8 bases, with 9 bases separating them. Germline assignment: CDR1 LNHDA and CDR2 SQIVND (reference sequence). For the CDR3, the DNA is TGTGCCAGTACCGATACCCATGAGCAGTTCTTC. Protein product: CASTDTHEQFF.

The rearrangement links TRBV28 to TRBJ2-5; TRBD1 agrees at 7 bases. This CDR3 comprises 14 residues. The germline V gene has CDR1 MDHEN and CDR2 SYDVKM. V gave up 4 bases and J gave up 4 bases; unmatched junction bases: 6. DNA for the CDR3: TGTGCCAGCAGTTCCTCGACAGGGTCAGAGACCCAGTACTTC. Residues: CASSSSTGSETQYF.

The rearrangement joins TRBV7-9 to TRBJ1-3, with a possible D match to TRBD1 (6 bases). The length of the CDR3 is 15 residues. V shed 11 bases and J shed 1 base, with 18 bases lying between them. CDR1 is SEHNR and CDR2 is FQNEAQ in the germline V gene (reference sequence). The DNA for the CDR3 is TGTGCCGGTGACGGGGGGCCCGCATCTGGAAACACCATATATTTT. Amino acid sequence: CAGDGGPASGNTIYF.

This clone was picked up one time. The DNA of the CDR3 is TGTGCCATCAGTGATCCGTGGAGCGGGATGGATGAGCAGTTCTTC. This translates into CAISDPWSGMDEQFF. V and J are TRBV10-3 and TRBJ2-1, with 7 bases that match TRBD2. After removal of 3 bases from V and 8 bases from J, the junction contained 10 bases not matched to a gene. CDR1 is ENHRY and CDR2 is SYGVKD in the germline V gene. The CDR3 covers 15 residues.

This sequence joins TRBV4-3 and TRBJ1-2; D might be TRBD1 (5 bases). CDR3 size: 13 residues. Trimming left V 3 bases short and J 2 bases short, with 7 bases between. Germline CDR1 is LGHNA and CDR2 is YSLEER. DNA for the CDR3: TGCGCCAGCAGCCAGGGGACCAACTATGGCTACACCTTC. Its translation is CASSQGTNYGYTF.

The chain carries TRBV29-1 and TRBJ2-1, with no clear D. V was clipped by 4 bases and J by 10 bases, with 11 bases between them. In germline, CDR1 is SQVTM, CDR2 ANQGSEA. The CDR3 loop spans 11 amino acids. CDR3 nucleotides: TGCAGCGTTGTTTGGGGTCAAGAGCAGTTCTTC. It is translated as CSVVWGQEQFF.

The CDR3 is CASSYGGDHTEAFF. Here the CDR3 DNA reads TGTGCCAGCAGTTACGGAGGGGACCACACTGAAGCTTTCTTT. The chain employs TRBV6-5 and TRBJ1-1, with TRBD1 as a possible D gene (5 bases). The germline CDR1 and CDR2 sequences are MNHEY and SVGAGI. V lost 2 bases and J 3 bases, leaving 10 bases between the germline ends. This CDR3 region has 14 residues.

V usage is TRBV4-2 and J usage is TRBJ2-3; D is possibly TRBD1 (6 bases). The V end lost 1 base, the J end lost 2 bases, and 13 bases lay between the germline ends. This CDR3 spans 16 amino acids. Germline V gene data show CDR1 as LGHNA and CDR2 as YNFKEQ. This CDR3 is CASSQVGTPNTDTQYF. CDR3 coding DNA: TGTGCCAGCAGCCAAGTCGGGACACCTAACACAGATACGCAGTATTTT.

CDR3 protein: CASSMSGGNPYEQYF. The CDR3 coding sequence is TGTGCCAGTAGTATGTCCGGGGGCAACCCCTACGAGCAGTACTTC. This chain joins TRBV19 and TRBJ2-7; possibly TRBD1 or TRBD2 for D (6 bases each). Per germline, CDR1 LNHDA and CDR2 SQIVND (reference sequence). V was clipped by 3 bases and J by 2 bases, with 14 bases between them. The CDR3 is made up of 15 amino acids.

As regards this clone: The DNA is omitted, as the CDR3 cannot be located on it reliably, and the CDR3 follows TCRdb's listing. This sequence joins TRBV20-1 and TRBJ1-2. CDR1 and CDR2 from the germline V gene are DFQATT and SNEGSKA (reference sequence). The CDR3 totals 9 residues, both ends included. CDR3 loop: CSVAGGNLF.

The rearrangement uses TRBV15 and TRBJ1-2; 7 bases are a match to TRBD1. The CDR3 runs 16 residues. V gave up 5 bases and J gave up 3 bases; unmatched junction bases: 12. The germline V gene encodes CDR1 LNHNV and CDR2 YYDKDF (reference sequence). CDR3 loop: CATSDGNKQGHYGYTF. CDR3 nucleotides: TGTGCCACCAGCGACGGAAATAAACAGGGGCACTATGGCTACACCTTC.

The chain has TRBV7-9 and TRBJ2-7, with 8 bases aligning to TRBD1. V was pared by 4 bases and J by 1 base, with 3 bases of the junction left unmatched. The CDR3 loop spans 14 amino acids. Germline loops: CDR1 SEHNR, CDR2 FQNEAQ (reference sequence). CDR3 in amino acids: CASSSGQESYEQYF. CDR3 nucleotides: TGTGCCAGCAGCTCGGGACAGGAGTCCTACGAGCAGTACTTC.

The chain is built from TRBV7-9 and TRBJ2-5; no firm D call. The CDR3 is 14 residues long. The germline CDR1 and CDR2 sequences are SEHNR and FQNEAQ (reference sequence). The ends were cut back, 5 bases at V and 5 bases at J, with 15 bases in the middle. CDR3 sequence (DNA): TGTGCCAGCAGCCGAAAAGACGGGTTGGAGACCCAGTACTTC. Residues: CASSRKDGLETQYF.

The rearrangement uses TRBV12-5 and TRBJ2-1, with 9 nucleotides matching TRBD1. V lost 3 bases to trimming and J lost 8 bases; unmatched junction nucleotides: 14. There are 17 residues in the CDR3. The germline V gene encodes CDR1 LGHNT and CDR2 FRNRAP. The CDR3 sequence: CASGFEKWGQGGDEQFF. The DNA for the CDR3 is TGTGCTAGTGGTTTTGAGAAATGGGGACAGGGCGGCGATGAGCAGTTCTTC.

J is TRBJ1-4 and V is TRBV6-5; maybe TRBD1 (6 bases). The germline CDR1 and CDR2 sequences are MNHEY and SVGAGI. The CDR3 consists of 13 residues. V lost 6 bases and J 11 bases, leaving 16 bases between the germline ends. CDR3 sequence reads: CASSLGGGGKLFF. CDR3 sequence (DNA): TGTGCCAGCAGCCTAGGGGGTGGGGGTAAACTGTTTTTT.

The chain couples TRBV4-1 to TRBJ1-1, with a weak D call TRBD1 (6 bases). This CDR3 has 16 amino acids. Germline loops: CDR1 MGHRA, CDR2 YSYEKL. V lost 5 bases to trimming and J lost 2 bases, with 18 bases between them. As DNA, the CDR3 is TGCGCCAGCAGCGAAGGGGGAACAGGGACCAACACTGAAGCTTTCTTT. Translating gives CASSEGGTGTNTEAFF.